The present entry profiles one T cell receptor (beta chain) with its context. These data come from a study of blood T cell repertoires in COVID-19. Study-level information: Some COVID-19 samples were acute and others convalescent; all came from the United States, Italy and Spain.

Authors' methods: From reference gene primer amplification, estimates of nucleated cell counts were derived. Some clones are missing from TCRdb's copy, which holds only in-frame ones; the method was immunoSEQ multiplex PCR. V, J and clone size are taken as reported in that table, and D and trimming were inferred from the DNA itself. The table shows 110,000 to 150,000 clones, with about 70% occurring only once. V lost 1 base and J 0 bases, leaving 13 bases between the germline ends. The CDR3 contains 17 residues. The germline V gene encodes CDR1 SGHNT and CDR2 YENEEA. The TCR comes from an elderly man with acute or convalescent COVID-19. The sequenced sample was peripheral blood. V usage is TRBV11-3 and J usage is TRBJ1-5; D might be TRBD1 (5 bases). CDR3 sequence (DNA): TGTGCCAGCAGCTTAGGGGAAACAGGAAATAGCAATCAGCCCCAGCATTTT. Residues: CASSLGETGNSNQPQHF. Combining the CDR3 with reference TRBV11-3 and TRBJ1-5 gives the whole variable domain EAGVVQSPRYKIIEKKQPVAFWCNPISGHNTLYWYLQNLGQGPELLIRYENEEAVDDSQLPKDRFSAERLKGVDSTLKIQPAELGDSAVYLCASSLGETGNSNQPQHFGDGTRLSIL.